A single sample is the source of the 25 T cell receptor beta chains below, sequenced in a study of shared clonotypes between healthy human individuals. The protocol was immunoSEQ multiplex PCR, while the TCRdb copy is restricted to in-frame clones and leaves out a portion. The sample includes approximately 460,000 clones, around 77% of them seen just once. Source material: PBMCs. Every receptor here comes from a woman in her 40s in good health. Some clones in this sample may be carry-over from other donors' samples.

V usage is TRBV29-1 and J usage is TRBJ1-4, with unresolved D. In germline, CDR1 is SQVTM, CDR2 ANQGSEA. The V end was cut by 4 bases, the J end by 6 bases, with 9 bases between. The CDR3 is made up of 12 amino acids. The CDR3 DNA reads TGCAGCGTTGGGCGACCGGATGAAAAACTGTTTTTT. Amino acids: CSVGRPDEKLFF.

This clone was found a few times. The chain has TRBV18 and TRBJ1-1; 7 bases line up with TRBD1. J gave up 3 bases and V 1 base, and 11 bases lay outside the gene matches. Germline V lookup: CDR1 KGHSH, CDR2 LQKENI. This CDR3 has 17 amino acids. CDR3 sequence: CASSPRAGEQGDTEAFF. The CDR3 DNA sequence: TGTGCCAGCTCACCACGGGCAGGGGAGCAGGGGGACACTGAAGCTTTCTTT.

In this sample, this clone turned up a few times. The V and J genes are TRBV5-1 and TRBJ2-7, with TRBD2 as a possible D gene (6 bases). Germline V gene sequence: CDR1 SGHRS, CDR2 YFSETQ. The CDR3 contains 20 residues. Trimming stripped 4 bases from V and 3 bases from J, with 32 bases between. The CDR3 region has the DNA TGCGCCAGCAGCCCAGCCTTCGCTGTCTTTTCGGGAGACCCGGGCTACGAGCAGTACTTC. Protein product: CASSPAFAVFSGDPGYEQYF.

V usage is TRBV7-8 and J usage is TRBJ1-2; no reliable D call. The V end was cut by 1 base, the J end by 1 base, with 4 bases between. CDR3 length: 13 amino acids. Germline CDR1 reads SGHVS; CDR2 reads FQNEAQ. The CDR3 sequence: CASSLDHNYGYTF. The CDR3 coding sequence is TGTGCCAGCAGCTTAGATCATAACTATGGCTACACCTTC.

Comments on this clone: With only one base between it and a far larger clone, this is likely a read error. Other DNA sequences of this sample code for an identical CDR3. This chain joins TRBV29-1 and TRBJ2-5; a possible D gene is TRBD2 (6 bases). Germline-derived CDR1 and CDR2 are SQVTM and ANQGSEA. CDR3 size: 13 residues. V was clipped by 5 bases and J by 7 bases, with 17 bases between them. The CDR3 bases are TGCAGCGTTCCGACCGGGGGTGTAGGGACCCAGTACTTC. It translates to CSVPTGGVGTQYF.

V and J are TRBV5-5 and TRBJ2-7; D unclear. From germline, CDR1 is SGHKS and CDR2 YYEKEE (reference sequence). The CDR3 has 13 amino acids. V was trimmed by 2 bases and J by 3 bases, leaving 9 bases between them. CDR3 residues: CASSFRLGYEQYF. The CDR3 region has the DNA TGTGCCAGCAGCTTCCGACTTGGCTACGAGCAGTACTTC.

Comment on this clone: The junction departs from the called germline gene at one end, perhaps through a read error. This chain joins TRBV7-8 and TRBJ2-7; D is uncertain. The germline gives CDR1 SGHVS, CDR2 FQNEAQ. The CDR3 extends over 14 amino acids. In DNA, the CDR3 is TGTGCCAGCAGCTTAGCGATTAGCTCCGACGAGCAGTACTTC. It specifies CASSLAISSDEQYF.

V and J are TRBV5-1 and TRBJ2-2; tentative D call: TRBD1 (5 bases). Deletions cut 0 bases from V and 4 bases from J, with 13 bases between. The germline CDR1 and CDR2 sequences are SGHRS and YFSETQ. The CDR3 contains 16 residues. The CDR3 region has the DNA TGCGCCAGCAGCTTGGAAGGCAGGGTAGGCACCGGGGAGCTGTTTTTT. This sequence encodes CASSLEGRVGTGELFF.

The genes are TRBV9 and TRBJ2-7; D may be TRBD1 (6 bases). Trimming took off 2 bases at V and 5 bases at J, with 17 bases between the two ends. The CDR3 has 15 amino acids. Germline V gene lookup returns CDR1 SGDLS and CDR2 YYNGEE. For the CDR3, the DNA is TGTGCCAGCAGCGTCTTTGGACAGACCTTTGACGAGCAGTACTTC. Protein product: CASSVFGQTFDEQYF.

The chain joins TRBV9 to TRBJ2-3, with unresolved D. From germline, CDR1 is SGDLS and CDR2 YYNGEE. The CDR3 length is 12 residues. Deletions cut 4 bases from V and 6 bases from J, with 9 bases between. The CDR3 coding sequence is TGTGCCAGCAGCCCCCTGGGGGATACGCAGTATTTT. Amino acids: CASSPLGDTQYF.

This CDR3 reads CASSVGGSLSTDTQYF. In DNA, the CDR3 is TGTGCCAGCAGCGTAGGAGGTAGTTTAAGCACAGATACGCAGTATTTT. V is TRBV9 and J is TRBJ2-3; D gene ambiguous. The CDR3 consists of 16 residues. Trimming pared 0 bases from V and 0 bases from J, leaving 11 bases between. Germline CDR1 and CDR2: SGDLS and YYNGEE. Full variable domain (remainder filled in from reference TRBV9 and TRBJ2-3): DSGVTQTPKHLITATGQRVTLRCSPRSGDLSVYWYQQSLDQGLQFLIQYYNGEERAKGNILERFSAQQFPDLHSELNLSSLELGDSALYFCASSVGGSLSTDTQYFGPGTRLTVL.

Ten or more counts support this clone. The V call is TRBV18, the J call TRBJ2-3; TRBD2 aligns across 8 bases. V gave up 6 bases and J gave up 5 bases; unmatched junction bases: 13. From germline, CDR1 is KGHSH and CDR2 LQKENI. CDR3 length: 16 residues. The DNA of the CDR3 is TGTGCCAGCTCCCCGGGGATAGCGGGAACTGGAGATACGCAGTATTTT. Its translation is CASSPGIAGTGDTQYF. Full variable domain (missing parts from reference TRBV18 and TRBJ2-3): NAGVMQNPRHLVRRRGQEARLRCSPMKGHSHVYWYRQLPEEGLKFMVYLQKENIIDESGMPKERFSAEFPKEGPSILRIQQVVRGDSAAYFCASSPGIAGTGDTQYFGPGTRLTVL.

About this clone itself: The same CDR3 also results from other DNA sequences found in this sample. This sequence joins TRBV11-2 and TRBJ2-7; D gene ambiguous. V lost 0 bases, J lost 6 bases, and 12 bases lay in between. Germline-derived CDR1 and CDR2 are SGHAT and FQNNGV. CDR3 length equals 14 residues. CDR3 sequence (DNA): TGTGCCAGCAGCTTAGAGCGTTTGGCTGGCGAGCAGTACTTC. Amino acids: CASSLERLAGEQYF.

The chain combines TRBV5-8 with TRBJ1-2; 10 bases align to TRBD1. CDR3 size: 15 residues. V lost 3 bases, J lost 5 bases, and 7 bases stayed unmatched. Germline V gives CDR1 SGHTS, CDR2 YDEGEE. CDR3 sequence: CASSSRDRGGYGYTF. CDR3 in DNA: TGTGCCAGCAGCTCCCGGGACAGGGGAGGTTATGGCTACACCTTC. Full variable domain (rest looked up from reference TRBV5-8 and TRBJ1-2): EAGVTQSPTHLIKTRGQQATLRCSPISGHTSVYWYQQALGLGLQFLLWYDEGEERNRGNFPPRFSGRQFPNYSSELNVNALELEDSALYLCASSSRDRGGYGYTFGSGTRLTVV.

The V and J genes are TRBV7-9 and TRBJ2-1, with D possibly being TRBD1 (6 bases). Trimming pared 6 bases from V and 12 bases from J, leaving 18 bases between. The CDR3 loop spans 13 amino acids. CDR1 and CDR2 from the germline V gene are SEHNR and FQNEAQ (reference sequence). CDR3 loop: CASSLAGALGQFF. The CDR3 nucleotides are TGTGCCAGCAGTCTCGCAGGGGCCTTAGGGCAGTTCTTC. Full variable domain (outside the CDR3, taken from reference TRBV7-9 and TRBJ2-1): DTGVSQNPRHKITKRGQNVTFRCDPISEHNRLYWYRQTLGQGPEFLTYFQNEAQLEKSRLLSDRFSAERPKGSFSTLEIQRTEQGDSAMYLCASSLAGALGQFFGPGTRLTVL.

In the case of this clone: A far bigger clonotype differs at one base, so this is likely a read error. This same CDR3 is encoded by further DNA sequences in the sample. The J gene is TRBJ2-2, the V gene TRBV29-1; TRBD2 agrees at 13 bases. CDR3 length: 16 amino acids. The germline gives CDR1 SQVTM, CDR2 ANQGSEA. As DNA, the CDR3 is TGCAGCGTCCCCAGGACTAGCGGGAGCTCCACCGGGGAGCTGTTTTTC. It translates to CSVPRTSGSSTGELFF.

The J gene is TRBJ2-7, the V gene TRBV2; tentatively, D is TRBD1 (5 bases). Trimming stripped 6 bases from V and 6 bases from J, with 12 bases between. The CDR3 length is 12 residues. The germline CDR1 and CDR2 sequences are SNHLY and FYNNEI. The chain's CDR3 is CASRPTAGEQYF. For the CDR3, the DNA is TGTGCCAGCAGGCCGACAGCCGGCGAGCAGTACTTC. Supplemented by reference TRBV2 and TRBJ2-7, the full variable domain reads EPEVTQTPSHQVTQMGQEVILRCVPISNHLYFYWYRQILGQKVEFLVSFYNNEISEKSEIFDDQFSVERPDGSNFTLKIRSTKLEDSAMYFCASRPTAGEQYFGPGTRLTVT.

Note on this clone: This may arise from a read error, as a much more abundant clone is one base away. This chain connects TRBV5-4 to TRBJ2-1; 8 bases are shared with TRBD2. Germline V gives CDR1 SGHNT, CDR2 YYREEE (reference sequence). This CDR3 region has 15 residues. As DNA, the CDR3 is TGTGCCAGCAGCTTGGATTCTAGCGGGCTCAATGAGCGGTTCTTC. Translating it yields CASSLDSSGLNERFF.

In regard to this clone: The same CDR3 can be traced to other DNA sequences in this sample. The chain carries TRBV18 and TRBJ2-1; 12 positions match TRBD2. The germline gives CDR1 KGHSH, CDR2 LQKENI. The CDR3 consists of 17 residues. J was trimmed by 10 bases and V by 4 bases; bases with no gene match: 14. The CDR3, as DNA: TGTGCCAGCTCACATGGACTAGCGGGATTCCCAAAGGGGGAGCAGTTCTTC. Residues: CASSHGLAGFPKGEQFF. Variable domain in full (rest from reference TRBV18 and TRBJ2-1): NAGVMQNPRHLVRRRGQEARLRCSPMKGHSHVYWYRQLPEEGLKFMVYLQKENIIDESGMPKERFSAEFPKEGPSILRIQQVVRGDSAAYFCASSHGLAGFPKGEQFFGPGTRLTVL.

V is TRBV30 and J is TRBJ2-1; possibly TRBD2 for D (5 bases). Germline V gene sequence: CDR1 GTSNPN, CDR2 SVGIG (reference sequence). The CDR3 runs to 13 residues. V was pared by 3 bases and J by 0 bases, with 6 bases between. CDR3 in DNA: TGTGCCTGGAGACGGGACTCCTACAATGAGCAGTTCTTC. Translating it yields CAWRRDSYNEQFF.

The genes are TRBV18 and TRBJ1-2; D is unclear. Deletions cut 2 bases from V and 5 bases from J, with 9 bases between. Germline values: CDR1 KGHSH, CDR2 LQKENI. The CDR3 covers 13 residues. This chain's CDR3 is CASSPTEGYGYTF. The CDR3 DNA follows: TGTGCCAGCTCACCAACAGAAGGTTATGGCTACACCTTC.

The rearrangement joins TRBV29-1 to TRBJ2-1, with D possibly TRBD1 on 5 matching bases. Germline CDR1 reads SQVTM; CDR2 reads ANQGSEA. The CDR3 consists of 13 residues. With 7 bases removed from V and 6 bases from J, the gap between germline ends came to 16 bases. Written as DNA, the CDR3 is TGCAGCGCCCTCACCCAACAGGTCAATGAGCAGTTCTTC. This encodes CSALTQQVNEQFF.

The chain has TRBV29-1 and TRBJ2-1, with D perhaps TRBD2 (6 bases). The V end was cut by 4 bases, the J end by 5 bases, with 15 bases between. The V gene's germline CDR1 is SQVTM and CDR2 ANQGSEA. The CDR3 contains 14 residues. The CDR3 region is CSVGLGTLNNEQFF. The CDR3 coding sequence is TGCAGCGTTGGACTTGGGACTCTTAACAATGAGCAGTTCTTC.

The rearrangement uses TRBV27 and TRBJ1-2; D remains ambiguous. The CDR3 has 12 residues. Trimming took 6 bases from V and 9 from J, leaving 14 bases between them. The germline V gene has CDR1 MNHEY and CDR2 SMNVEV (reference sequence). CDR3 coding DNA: TGTGCCAGCAGGGTAGGTCCCGGAAGCTACACCTTC. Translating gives CASRVGPGSYTF.

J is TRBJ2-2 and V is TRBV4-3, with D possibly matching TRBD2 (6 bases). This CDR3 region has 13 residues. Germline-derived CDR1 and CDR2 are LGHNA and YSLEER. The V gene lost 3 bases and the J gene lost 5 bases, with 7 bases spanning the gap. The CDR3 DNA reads TGCGCCAGCAGCCACCGGGGGACCGGGGAGCTGTTTTTT. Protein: CASSHRGTGELFF.